A single sample is the source of the 21 T cell receptor beta chains below, sequenced in a study of T-cell memory formation after mild COVID-19. TCRdb independently ran MiXCR on the 5' RACE reads; one entry per CDR3 protein. The sample includes 180,000 or so distinct CDR3 sequences, roughly 12% seen only once; the top ten take less than 4%. The sequenced sample consisted of PBMCs or a T cell subset sorted from them (not recorded which). The receptor source for this set is a man between 18 and 29 years old who had mild COVID-19 (a few samples of this study predate the infection). Cell type and time point are not known.

The chain carries TRBV20-1 and TRBJ1-6; D is perhaps TRBD1 (5 bases). This CDR3 comprises 14 residues. The germline V gene has CDR1 DFQATT and CDR2 SNEGSKA (reference sequence). Trimming left V 4 bases short and J 7 bases short, with 14 bases between. Here the CDR3 DNA reads TGCAGTGCTAACTCACGCGGGGGAAATTCACCCCTCCACTTT. Translating it yields CSANSRGGNSPLHF.

The genes are TRBV5-1 and TRBJ2-7, with 11 bases matching TRBD2. Germline CDR1 and CDR2: SGHRS and YFSETQ. The CDR3 runs 16 residues. V lost 1 base to trimming and J lost 6 bases; unmatched junction nucleotides: 9. The CDR3 reads CASSLTASGGLGEQYF. In DNA form, the CDR3 reads TGCGCCAGCAGCTTGACCGCTAGCGGGGGGCTCGGCGAGCAGTACTTC.

This clonotype was picked up many times. V gene TRBV7-9 combines with J gene TRBJ2-5; weak D call: TRBD1 (5 bases). CDR3 length: 13 residues. In germline, CDR1 is SEHNR, CDR2 FQNEAQ (reference sequence). Trimming stripped 2 bases from V and 3 bases from J, with 7 bases between. This chain's CDR3 is CASSLSREETQYF. The CDR3 nucleotides read TGTGCCAGCAGCTTAAGCAGGGAAGAGACCCAGTACTTC.

V usage is TRBV7-3 and J usage is TRBJ1-1; D not resolved. CDR1 SGHTA and CDR2 FQGTGA come from the germline V gene. The CDR3 is made up of 13 amino acids. The V and J ends lost 6 bases and 2 bases respectively, with 10 bases between them. CDR3: CASSSSPNTEAFF. The DNA for the CDR3 is TGTGCCAGCAGTTCCTCCCCTAACACTGAAGCTTTCTTT.

This clonotype came up a few times. The gene calls are TRBV3-1 and TRBJ2-5; no definite D call. Germline CDR1 reads LGHDT; CDR2 reads YNNKEL (reference sequence). V was pared by 2 bases and J by 5 bases, with 6 bases between. The CDR3 spans 12 residues. As DNA, the CDR3 is TGTGCCAGCAGCCAATGGCTGGAGACCCAGTACTTC. Translating it yields CASSQWLETQYF.

This clonotype was counted a few times. The rearrangement uses TRBV7-3 and TRBJ2-3; 11 bases line up with TRBD2. From germline, CDR1 is SGHTA and CDR2 FQGTGA. CDR3 size: 14 residues. Trimming at V came to 8 bases and at J to 5 bases, leaving 6 bases not matched to a gene. The DNA of the CDR3 is TGTGCCAGCTCTAGCGGGGGGCGCGTAGATACGCAGTATTTT. Translating gives CASSSGGRVDTQYF.

In this sample, this clonotype turned up a few times. J is TRBJ1-1 and V is TRBV4-1; 10 bases match TRBD1. The CDR3 has 15 residues. Trimming at V came to 3 bases and at J to 7 bases, leaving 8 bases not matched to a gene. Germline-derived CDR1 and CDR2 are MGHRA and YSYEKL. CDR3 bases: TGCGCCAGCAGCCAGTTGACAGGGGGCGTTAATGAAGCTTTCTTT. This translates into CASSQLTGGVNEAFF.

This clonotype has a handful of counts. The rearrangement links TRBV10-2 to TRBJ2-5; D is perhaps TRBD1 (6 bases). Germline V lookup: CDR1 WSHSY, CDR2 SAAADI. V was trimmed by 3 bases and J by 4 bases, leaving 18 bases between them. The CDR3 has 16 amino acids. The CDR3 is CASSDPQGLVPETQYF. The CDR3 nucleotides are TGCGCCAGCAGTGACCCACAGGGTCTGGTACCAGAGACCCAGTACTTC.

The V gene is TRBV3-1, the J gene TRBJ2-3; D possibly matches TRBD1 or TRBD2 (5 bases each). The CDR3 sequence is 15 residues long. Germline V gives CDR1 LGHDT, CDR2 YNNKEL (reference sequence). Trimming stripped 1 base from V and 2 bases from J, with 10 bases between. CDR3 in DNA: TGTGCCAGCAGCCAAGGTGTGGGGACCACAGATACGCAGTATTTT. As protein: CASSQGVGTTDTQYF.

This clonotype was detected only a few times. The chain joins TRBV6-1 to TRBJ2-1, with 9 bases identical to TRBD2. V lost 10 bases to trimming and J lost 2 bases; unmatched junction nucleotides: 3. This CDR3 spans 13 amino acids. Germline-derived CDR1 and CDR2 are MNHNS and SASEGT. The DNA of the CDR3 is TGTGCCACCGAGCGGGGGGCCTACAATGAGCAGTTCTTC. Its translation is CATERGAYNEQFF.

The rearrangement links TRBV21-1 to TRBJ2-1. TRBV21-1 is a documented pseudogene. There are 12 residues in the CDR3. In DNA, the CDR3 is TGTGCCAGCAGCCTTTGGTTTCATGAGCAGTTCTTC. Protein sequence: CASSLWFHEQFF.

This chain joins TRBV4-2 and TRBJ1-2; D gene ambiguous. The germline V gene has CDR1 LGHNA and CDR2 YNFKEQ. This CDR3 has 16 residues. V was pared by 0 bases and J by 4 bases, with 15 bases between. CDR3 sequence (DNA): TGTGCCAGCAGCCAAGATCCGACCTCTCCCGGCTATGGCTACACCTTC. This gives the protein CASSQDPTSPGYGYTF.

As for this clonotype: Mismatch with germline at one junction end may stem from a read error. This chain links TRBV2 with TRBJ1-6; D uncertain. CDR1 is SNHLY, CDR2 FYNNEI, per germline. The CDR3 totals 15 residues. The CDR3 loop is CASNIQSTYNSTLHF. The CDR3 DNA is TGTGCCAGCAACATACAGAGTACCTATAATTCAACCCTCCACTTT.

This clonotype appeared a few times. This chain joins TRBV10-1 and TRBJ2-3; D perhaps matches TRBD2 (6 bases). Per germline, CDR1 WNHNN and CDR2 SYGVQD (reference sequence). Deletions cut 5 bases from V and 4 bases from J, with 25 bases between. There are 18 residues in the CDR3. The CDR3: CASSKLLPGRSSADTQYF. CDR3 sequence (DNA): TGCGCCAGCAGTAAACTCCTACCAGGGAGGAGTTCGGCAGATACGCAGTATTTT.

In its sample, this clonotype was seen once. V usage is TRBV6-6 and J usage is TRBJ1-1, with D possibly being TRBD1 (6 bases). The CDR3 loop spans 17 amino acids. Per the germline V gene, CDR1 is MNHNY and CDR2 is SVGAGI (reference sequence). The V gene lost 2 bases and the J gene lost 5 bases, with 21 bases spanning the gap. DNA of the CDR3: TGTGCCAGCAGTTACCCACCACAGGGCTGGGGGAGGACTGAAGCTTTCTTT. Translating gives CASSYPPQGWGRTEAFF.

In its sample, this clonotype was seen a few times. The chain combines TRBV4-2 with TRBJ2-3; D remains unclear. The germline V gene encodes CDR1 LGHNA and CDR2 YNFKEQ. The CDR3 extends over 13 amino acids. V lost 1 base to trimming and J lost 2 bases, with 4 bases between them. The CDR3 sequence: CASSQAATDTQYF. As DNA, the CDR3 is TGTGCCAGCAGCCAAGCGGCCACAGATACGCAGTATTTT.

This rearrangement joins TRBV18 to TRBJ1-1, with 7 bases aligning to TRBD1. There are 16 residues in the CDR3. The junction had 5 bases not matched to a gene; V was cut back by 1 base and J by 0 bases. Germline V CDR1 and CDR2: KGHSH, LQKENI. CDR3 region: CASSPLGGGLNTEAFF. DNA for the CDR3: TGTGCCAGCTCACCACTAGGAGGGGGCCTGAACACTGAAGCTTTCTTT.

A few counts support this clonotype. The J gene is TRBJ2-1, the V gene TRBV6-5; weak D call: TRBD1 (5 bases). The germline V gene encodes CDR1 MNHEY and CDR2 SVGAGI. This CDR3 region has 12 residues. V gave up 5 bases and J gave up 7 bases, with 9 bases separating them. DNA for the CDR3: TGTGCCAGCAGTCAGACAGTAAATGAGCAGTTCTTC. Its protein product is CASSQTVNEQFF.

The chain recombines TRBV7-8 with TRBJ1-5; the D is unclear. V lost 1 base to trimming and J lost 8 bases, with 6 bases between them. The CDR3 has 12 amino acids. Germline V gene data show CDR1 as SGHVS and CDR2 as FQNEAQ. CDR3 nucleotide sequence: TGTGCCAGCAGCTTAGGGATAAAGCCCCAGCATTTT. The encoded protein is CASSLGIKPQHF.

Points on this clonotype: This clone may be a read error of a much larger clone one base away. The J gene is TRBJ2-3, the V gene TRBV7-2, with D perhaps matching TRBD2 (6 bases). CDR1 is SGHTA and CDR2 is FQGNSA in the germline V gene. The CDR3 is 16 residues long. The CDR3 nucleotides are TGTGCCAGCAGTTTTAGATCGCGGGGAAGCACAGATACGAAGTATTTT. It specifies CASSFRSRGSTDTKYF.

This clonotype was observed a few times. The gene calls are TRBV29-1 and TRBJ2-5; D is undetermined. Germline CDR1 and CDR2: SQVTM and ANQGSEA. The CDR3 is made up of 11 amino acids. V lost 4 bases to trimming and J lost 5 bases, with 8 bases between them. This CDR3 is CSVGLSETQYF. In nucleotides, the CDR3 is TGCAGCGTTGGCCTATCGGAGACCCAGTACTTC. Supplemented by reference TRBV29-1 and TRBJ2-5, the full variable domain reads SAVISQKPSRDICQRGTSLTIQCQVDSQVTMMFWYRQQPGQSLTLIATANQGSEATYESGFVIDKFPISRPNLTFSTLTVSNMSPEDSSIYLCSVGLSETQYFGPGTRLLVL.